Given below is one T cell receptor beta chain in context. These data are taken from a study of blood T cell repertoires in COVID-19. Study details: Sample material is recorded as cDNA or gDNA derived from T cells, B-cell-depleted T cells, or PBMCs.

Participants spanned ages roughly 18 to 95 years and resided in some 22 US areas. In Cohort 3, a recovered donor had either two negative PCRs, clearance, or symptom resolution. CDR1 and CDR2 from the germline V gene are KGHSH and LQKENI. V shed 2 bases and J shed 5 bases, with 7 bases lying between them. The CDR3 contains 13 residues. Profiled with immunoSEQ multiplex PCR; TCRdb holds only in-frame clones, not every one. The profile shows 200,000 to 300,000 clones, approximately 90% of them singletons. This clonotype originated in a man aged 35-49 years who had recovered from COVID-19. The sample taken for sequencing was PBMCs or T cells enriched from blood (not recorded which). The chain has TRBV18 and TRBJ2-4; D call uncertain. CDR3 sequence: CASSPDKQNIQYF. CDR3 in DNA: TGTGCCAGCTCACCAGACAAGCAAAACATTCAGTACTTC.